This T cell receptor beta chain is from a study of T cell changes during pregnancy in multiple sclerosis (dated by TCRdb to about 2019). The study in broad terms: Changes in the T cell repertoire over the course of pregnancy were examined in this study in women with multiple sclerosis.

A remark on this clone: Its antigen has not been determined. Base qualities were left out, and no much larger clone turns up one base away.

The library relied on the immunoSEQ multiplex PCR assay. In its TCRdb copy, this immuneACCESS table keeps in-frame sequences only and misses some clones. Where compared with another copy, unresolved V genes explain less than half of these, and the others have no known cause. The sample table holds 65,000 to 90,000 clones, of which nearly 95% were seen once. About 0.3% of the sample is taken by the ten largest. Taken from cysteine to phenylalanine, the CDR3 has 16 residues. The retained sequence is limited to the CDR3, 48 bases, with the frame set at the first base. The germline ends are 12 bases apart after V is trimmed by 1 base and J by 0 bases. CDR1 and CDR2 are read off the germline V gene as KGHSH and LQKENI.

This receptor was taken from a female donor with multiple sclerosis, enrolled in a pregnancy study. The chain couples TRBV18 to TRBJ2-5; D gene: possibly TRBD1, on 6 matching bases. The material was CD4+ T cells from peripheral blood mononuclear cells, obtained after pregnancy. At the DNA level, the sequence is TGTGCCAGCTCACCACGGGTGGACAGCAACCAAGAGACCCAGTACTTC. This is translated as CASSPRVDSNQETQYF.